The T cell receptor (beta chain) described here comes from a study of molecular identifiers for immune sequencing clone quantification. Study-wide context: Replicate RNA came from about 19,000 or 110,000 naive CD8 cells and was split five ways, and four parts were sequenced.

Using a CD8+CD4-CCR7+CD45RA+ phenotype, naive CD8 T cells were sorted. Study results and caveats: Among effectors, clones above 20 RNA copies held over 97% of molecules; among naive cells, under 1%. Barcode-sharing identical TCR molecules could underestimate highly expanded clone sizes.

This clonotype has ten or more counts. Its antigen is not identified. V was shortened by 0 bases and J by 1 base, with 15 bases between the two germline ends. Germline V gene data show CDR1 as LNHDA and CDR2 as SQIVND (reference sequence). This CDR3 is 17 amino acids long. TCRdb re-analysed the PCR reads in MiXCR, keeping a single row per CDR3 protein. Of some 590,000 distinct CDR3 sequences in the sample, 25% are singletons; the top ten hold 0.78%. The clonotype originates from a human donor in good health. Some libraries in this study had Jurkat cell RNA spiked in. The V and J genes are TRBV19 and TRBJ1-1, with TRBD1 as a possible D gene (5 bases). Sample: naive CD8+ T cells from blood, with Jurkat cell RNA spiked in. Subset of the sample: FACS-sorted CD8+CD4-CCR7+CD45RA+ naive T cells. CDR3 DNA: TGTGCCAGTAGTATAGATCTTGTGACAGACAGGAACACTGAAGCTTTCTTT. Protein product: CASSIDLVTDRNTEAFF.